This TCR beta chain was sequenced in a study of T cells expressing NK-cell markers. Study summary: In the group of eight sequenced donors, seven were HCMV-seropositive and one was seronegative. Study observations and caveats: In a group of several donors, dominant NKG2C+ clonotypes represented about 1.0-7.5% of CD8+ T cells.

Germline assignment: CDR1 SGHDN and CDR2 FVKESK. This CDR3 is 17 amino acids long. Details on this clonotype: Its antigen is unknown.

In generating TCR beta cDNA, 5'RACE template switching with UMIs was used. TCRdb reprocessed the 5' RACE reads, with one entry per CDR3 protein and no DNA. The listing records approximately 380,000 distinct CDR3 sequences. Sequencing input: blood T cells: a sorted CD56 or NKG2C T cell subset, CD4+ or CD8+ T cells, or bulk PBMC T cells (not recorded which). This TCR derives from a man aged 18-75 years in good health. V and J are TRBV14 and TRBJ2-7; without DNA, the TCRdb call of TRBD2 cannot be checked. The CDR3 loop is CASSQGTTTLLLYEQYF. The full variable domain, completed using reference TRBV14 and TRBJ2-7, is EAGVTQFPSHSVIEKGQTVTLRCDPISGHDNLYWYRRVMGKEIKFLLHFVKESKQDESGMPNNRFLAERTGGTYSTLKVQPAELEDSGVYFCASSQGTTTLLLYEQYFGPGTRLTVT.